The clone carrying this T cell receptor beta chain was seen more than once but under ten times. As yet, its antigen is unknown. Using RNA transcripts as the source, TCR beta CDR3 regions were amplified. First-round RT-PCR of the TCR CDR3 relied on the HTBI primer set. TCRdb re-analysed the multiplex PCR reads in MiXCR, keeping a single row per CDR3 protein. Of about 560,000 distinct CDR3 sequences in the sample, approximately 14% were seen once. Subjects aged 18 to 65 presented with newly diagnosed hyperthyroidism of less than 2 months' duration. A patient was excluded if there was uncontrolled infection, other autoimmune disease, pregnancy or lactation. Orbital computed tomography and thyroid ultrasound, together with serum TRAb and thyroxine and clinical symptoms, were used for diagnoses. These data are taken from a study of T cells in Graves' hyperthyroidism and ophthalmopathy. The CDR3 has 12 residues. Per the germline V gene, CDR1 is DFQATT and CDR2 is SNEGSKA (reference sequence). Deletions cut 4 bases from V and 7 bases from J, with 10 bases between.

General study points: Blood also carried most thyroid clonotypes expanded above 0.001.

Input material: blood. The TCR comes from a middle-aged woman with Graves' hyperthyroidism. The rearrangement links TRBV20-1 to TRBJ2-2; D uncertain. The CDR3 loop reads CSATCENGELFF. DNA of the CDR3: TGCAGTGCTACTTGCGAGAACGGGGAGCTGTTTTTT.